The TCR beta chain described here comes from a study of blood T cell repertoires in COVID-19 (TCRdb year 2020). Regarding the research as a whole: Samples covering the acute and convalescent phases of COVID-19 were provided by collaborators in the United States, Italy and Spain. Where HLA class I and class II types were available, the types were taken from metadata supplied by the sample provider, not from assay-based typing. The samples were drawn from two sources: the first 160 participants of the ongoing ImmuneRACE study, and over 1,000 subjects contributed by 6 global collaborators. The dataset comprised deeply sampled blood TCRbeta repertoires from subjects exposed to, actively infected with, or recovered from COVID-19. The repertoires were made available in a free public database intended to serve as a resource for research on the immune response to SARS-CoV-2. The material from the prospective study consisted of cDNA or gDNA derived from T cells, B-cell-depleted T cells, or PBMCs. A de-identified subject ID, COVID-19 status, age in years and sex were almost always included in the sample metadata.

Whole blood was collected in K2EDTA tubes by collaborating institutions according to the institutions' own protocols. For TCRbeta analysis, collaborator samples were shipped as frozen whole blood, as isolated PBMCs, or as DNA extracted from either sample type. About this clone itself: Its antigen is unknown. Base qualities are not at hand, and no much larger clone is one base apart.

Overall results and qualifications from the work: The quantity of clinical and demographic metadata differed by source and by participant and was supplied without curation.

Looking up the germline V gene yields CDR1 LGHNA and CDR2 YNFKEQ. From its cysteine to its phenylalanine, the CDR3 spans 16 amino acids. Only CDR3 DNA remains: 48 bases, in frame from the first base. Here V drops 2 bases and J drops 4 bases, and the junction holds 8 bases not matched to any gene. TCRbeta CDR3 regions were amplified from genomic DNA using the immunoSEQ Assay, a bias-controlled multiplex PCR. Per the original workflow: The number of nucleated cells in each sample was estimated from the amplification of reference gene primers within the assay. To quantify the absolute abundance of each unique TCRbeta CDR3 rearrangement, sequence reads were collapsed and filtered. For each sample, productive Simpson clonality was calculated as the square root of Simpson's diversity index across productive rearrangements. This immuneACCESS table, as held by TCRdb, lists in-frame sequences with V and J called but not all clones. Of the missing ones, under half trace to an unresolved V gene in checked studies; the others have no known cause. The V and J calls and clone size come from that table; D and trimming were worked out from the DNA. The sample yields around 140,000 clones; approximately 88% were counted once. 25% to 30% of the sample is held by the ten biggest clonotypes.

Sequenced sample: peripheral blood. The sequence came from a human donor in a cohort sampled during active COVID-19. The rearrangement combines TRBV4-2 with TRBJ1-2; TRBD1 matches 9 bases in the middle. The CDR3 here reads CASSQSGTGPPYGYTF. The bases are TGTGCCAGCAGCCAAAGTGGGACAGGGCCGCCCTATGGCTACACCTTC.